A single sample gave rise to the 23 T cell receptor beta chains below, sequenced in a study of T cell repertoires in cytomegalovirus infection (dated by TCRdb to the late 2010s). The treatment or condition label, read with the paper, signifies: in vitro stimulation with specific CMV peptide epitopes to enrich CMV-specific T cells. Antigen specificity for these receptors is unknown. The sample was run on an Illumina HiSeq 1500. The raw public data were reprocessed by TCRdb itself: fastp quality trimming at Q25, MiXCR clonotype calling, in-frame beta chains only. When rows share a CDR3 protein, they turn into one entry using the most common DNA and genes. The sample yields 900,000 to 950,000 distinct CDR3 sequences; about a third were counted once. Of the sample, over 11% is held by the ten largest clones. Source: cultured CD8+ T cells from PBMCs, taken from culture after CMV antigen stimulation. The receptors stem from a human donor in good health (CMV status not recorded). Some clones in this sample may be carry-over from other donors' samples.

The DNA of the CDR3 is TGTGCCAGCAGCCCTACGGTTTCTCCCTACGAGCAGTACTTC. Protein product: CASSPTVSPYEQYF. The chain joins TRBV7-9 to TRBJ2-7; no definite D call. V was clipped by 5 bases and J by 2 bases, with 13 bases between them. From germline, CDR1 is SEHNR and CDR2 FQNEAQ (reference sequence). This CDR3 comprises 14 residues.

At least ten counts were recorded for this clonotype. The rearrangement uses TRBV7-9 and TRBJ1-2, with TRBD1 identical over 9 bases. This CDR3 has 15 amino acids. V gave up 3 bases and J gave up 2 bases; unmatched junction bases: 4. In germline, CDR1 is SEHNR, CDR2 FQNEAQ (reference sequence). The CDR3: CASSLGQGRNYGYTF. CDR3 nucleotides: TGTGCCAGCAGCTTGGGACAGGGAAGGAACTATGGCTACACCTTC.

This clonotype was detected a few times. This sequence joins TRBV7-6 and TRBJ2-1; TRBD2 might be the D (6 bases). This CDR3 has 14 amino acids. Trimming took 4 bases from V and 8 from J, leaving 15 bases between them. Germline values: CDR1 SGHVS, CDR2 FNYEAQ. CDR3 amino acids: CASSWRAGQDEQFF. As DNA, the CDR3 is TGTGCCAGCAGCTGGAGGGCAGGGCAGGATGAGCAGTTCTTC.

This chain uses TRBV20-1 with TRBJ2-3; D is uncertain. V lost 6 bases to trimming and J lost 4 bases, with 11 bases between them. This CDR3 comprises 12 residues. Looked up from germline, CDR1 is DFQATT and CDR2 is SNEGSKA (reference sequence). The CDR3 sequence is CSASPLADTQYF. Written as DNA, the CDR3 is TGCAGTGCCAGCCCTCTGGCAGATACGCAGTATTTT.

In its sample, this clonotype was seen a few times. This chain connects TRBV7-9 to TRBJ2-1; 9 bases are shared with TRBD2. The CDR3 covers 15 residues. Losses at the gene ends were 5 bases for V and 8 bases for J; bases not matched to a gene: 10. Germline lookup yields CDR1 SEHNR and CDR2 FQNEAQ (reference sequence). The DNA of the CDR3 is TGTGCCAGCAGCGCGCCCGGGACTAGCCGGGATGAGCAGTTCTTC. It encodes CASSAPGTSRDEQFF.

Only a few counts were recorded for this clonotype. The V and J genes are TRBV6-2 or TRBV6-3 and TRBJ1-1, with 8 bases lining up with TRBD1. CDR3 length: 19 amino acids. Germline values: CDR1 MNHEY, CDR2 SVGEGT. Trimming at V came to 0 bases and at J to 0 bases, leaving 12 bases not matched to a gene. The CDR3 region is CASSYSTAGTGEMNTEAFF. The CDR3 DNA reads as TGTGCCAGCAGTTACTCGACGGCGGGGACAGGCGAAATGAACACTGAAGCTTTCTTT.

This clonotype was detected only once. The chain employs TRBV6-1 and TRBJ1-5; the D gene is possibly TRBD1 (5 bases). The CDR3 is 13 residues long. Trimming left V 2 bases short and J 11 bases short, with 13 bases between. Germline V gives CDR1 MNHNS, CDR2 SASEGT. The CDR3 DNA reads TGTGCCAGCAGTGAAAGGTCGGGACTGGCCCAGCATTTT. Its translation: CASSERSGLAQHF.

This clonotype has at least ten counts. The chain joins TRBV7-2 to TRBJ1-5; D remains unclear. Germline V gives CDR1 SGHTA, CDR2 FQGNSA. Trimming took 5 bases from V and 0 from J, leaving 14 bases between them. CDR3 length: 16 amino acids. CDR3 region: CASSPTGSGSNQPQHF. CDR3 sequence (DNA): TGTGCCAGCAGCCCTACCGGGTCGGGTAGCAATCAGCCCCAGCATTTT.

This chain links TRBV12-5 with TRBJ2-3; D perhaps matches TRBD1 (6 bases). From germline, CDR1 is LGHNT and CDR2 FRNRAP. V lost 1 base and J 0 bases, leaving 11 bases between the germline ends. The CDR3 consists of 16 residues. The CDR3 region has the DNA TGTGCTAGTGGTTTGGAAGGGGGTCCAAGCACAGATACGCAGTATTTT. As protein: CASGLEGGPSTDTQYF.

The J gene is TRBJ2-1, the V gene TRBV6-5; tentative D call: TRBD1 (5 bases). The germline V and J ends were trimmed by 4 bases and 0 bases, with 13 bases remaining between them. CDR1 and CDR2 (germline): MNHEY, SVGAGI. The CDR3 loop spans 16 amino acids. In DNA form, the CDR3 reads TGTGCCAGCAGTTCCGAGGACACGAGCTCCTACAATGAGCAGTTCTTC. Its translation is CASSSEDTSSYNEQFF.

This clonotype was seen a few times. The gene calls are TRBV7-8 and TRBJ2-7, with a possible D match to TRBD1 (5 bases). The CDR3 has 12 residues. CDR1 is SGHVS and CDR2 is FQNEAQ in the germline V gene. Trimming cost V 6 bases and J 2 bases, with 8 bases left between them. The CDR3 sequence: CASRGATYEQYV. The CDR3 bases are TGTGCCAGCAGAGGGGCTACCTACGAGCAGTACGTC.

This rearrangement joins TRBV4-1 to TRBJ1-2; a possible D gene is TRBD1 (5 bases). Germline lookup yields CDR1 MGHRA and CDR2 YSYEKL. Between the trimmed V and J ends, which lost 0 bases and 4 bases, there was a span of 12 bases. The CDR3 spans 15 residues. CDR3 sequence: CASSQDLGVPYGYTF. The DNA of the CDR3 is TGCGCCAGCAGCCAAGATTTGGGGGTTCCCTATGGCTACACCTTC.

The rearrangement links TRBV7-9 to TRBJ2-5; D could derive from TRBD1 or TRBD2 (5 bases each). With 4 bases removed from V and 4 bases from J, the gap between germline ends came to 19 bases. This CDR3 is built from 16 residues. Germline V gene lookup returns CDR1 SEHNR and CDR2 FQNEAQ (reference sequence). The CDR3 coding sequence is TGTGCCAGCAGCTCCCCCTACCGGGACGGATTAGAGACCCAGTACTTC. Its translation is CASSSPYRDGLETQYF. The variable domain in full, with the rest retrieved from reference TRBV7-9 and TRBJ2-5, is DTGVSQNPRHKITKRGQNVTFRCDPISEHNRLYWYRQTLGQGPEFLTYFQNEAQLEKSRLLSDRFSAERPKGSFSTLEIQRTEQGDSAMYLCASSSPYRDGLETQYFGPGTRLLVL.

This clonotype was detected ten times or more. The chain uses TRBV7-2 and TRBJ1-5; D is perhaps TRBD1 (6 bases). Deletions cut 5 bases from V and 5 bases from J, with 16 bases between. This CDR3 is built from 15 residues. The germline gives CDR1 SGHTA, CDR2 FQGNSA. The CDR3 is CASSPTGTSYQPQHF. The CDR3 DNA reads as TGTGCCAGCAGCCCGACGGGGACAAGTTATCAGCCCCAGCATTTT.

To note about this clonotype: A much larger clone differs by one base, so this may be a read error. The chain has TRBV7-6 and TRBJ1-2; D gene uncertain. CDR1 and CDR2 (germline): SGHVS, FNYEAQ. This CDR3 is built from 15 residues. CDR3: CVSSPTRVSLNGYTF. For the CDR3, the DNA is TGTGTCAGCAGCCCGACCCGGGTCTCCTTAAATGGCTACACCTTC. Looking up the rest from reference TRBV7-6 and TRBJ1-2 gives the full variable domain: GAGVSQSPRYKVTKRGQDVALRCDPISGHVSLYWYRQALGQGPEFLTYFNYEAQQDKSGLPNDRFSAERPEGSISTLTIQRTEQRDSAMYRCVSSPTRVSLNGYTFGSGTRLTVV.

The chain combines TRBV24-1 with TRBJ2-5; maybe TRBD1 (5 bases). The germline V gene encodes CDR1 KGHDR and CDR2 SFDVKD. The CDR3 contains 16 residues. With 3 bases removed from V and 3 bases from J, the gap between germline ends came to 16 bases. As DNA, the CDR3 is TGTGCCACCAGTGATCCGAAGACAGTGCCGAAAGAGACCCAGTACTTC. It yields the protein CATSDPKTVPKETQYF.

The rearrangement uses TRBV7-8 and TRBJ1-2, with no clear D. The CDR3 consists of 14 residues. Trimming shortened V by 6 bases and J by 4 bases, and 15 bases separated the two germline ends. Germline lookup yields CDR1 SGHVS and CDR2 FQNEAQ. The CDR3 is CASSLYGSSYGYTF. The CDR3 DNA is TGTGCCAGCAGTCTATACGGCAGTTCCTATGGCTACACCTTC.

The chain couples TRBV6-8 to TRBJ2-3; D remains unclear. This CDR3 contains 16 residues. CDR1 is MNHGY, CDR2 SAAAGT, per germline. V was cut by 4 bases and J by 4 bases, with 18 bases left in between. CDR3 nucleotides: TGTGCCAGCAGTTTCCTAGGCCCCTACTCCTCAGATACGCAGTATTTT. It specifies CASSFLGPYSSDTQYF.

The sample holds a few counts of this clonotype. V is TRBV27 and J is TRBJ2-7, with D uncertain. Trimming took 3 bases from V and 7 from J, leaving 16 bases between them. Germline loops: CDR1 MNHEY, CDR2 SMNVEV (reference sequence). The CDR3 is made up of 14 amino acids. The CDR3 reads CASSLRTLSLEQYF. The CDR3 coding sequence is TGTGCCAGCAGTTTGAGGACGTTGTCTCTTGAGCAGTACTTC.

In this sample, this clonotype turned up once. The V and J genes are TRBV6-2 or TRBV6-3 and TRBJ1-2; 7 bases agree with TRBD1. Germline-derived CDR1 and CDR2 are MNHEY and SVGEGT. The trim removed 6 bases at V and 3 bases at J, leaving 16 bases unmatched. This CDR3 is built from 17 residues. The chain's CDR3 is CASSLRDRFPLDYGYTF. CDR3 nucleotides: TGTGCCAGCAGCCTCCGGGACAGATTCCCACTTGACTATGGCTACACCTTC.

In its sample, this clonotype was seen a few times. The gene calls are TRBV19 and TRBJ2-2; weak D call: TRBD2 (6 bases). The CDR3 length is 13 residues. With 1 base removed from V and 6 bases from J, the gap between germline ends came to 6 bases. CDR1 is LNHDA, CDR2 SQIVND, per germline (reference sequence). In DNA form, the CDR3 reads TGTGCCAGTAGTATAGGCGGGGCCGGGGAGCTGTTTTTT. Its protein is CASSIGGAGELFF.

J is TRBJ2-1 and V is TRBV29-1; D possibly corresponds to TRBD2 (6 bases). CDR3 length: 15 amino acids. Trimming removed 3 bases at V and 0 bases at J, with 12 bases between. From germline, CDR1 is SQVTM and CDR2 ANQGSEA. The CDR3 sequence is CSVDSLGGSYNEQFF. CDR3 in DNA: TGCAGCGTTGATTCCCTGGGAGGCTCCTACAATGAGCAGTTCTTC.

The chain employs TRBV4-3 and TRBJ1-1; D gene uncertain. Per germline, CDR1 LGHNA and CDR2 YSLEER. V lost 0 bases, J lost 1 base, and 9 bases lay in between. This CDR3 contains 15 residues. The CDR3 spells CASSQDWVRNTEAFF. CDR3 DNA: TGCGCCAGCAGCCAAGATTGGGTAAGGAACACTGAAGCTTTCTTT.